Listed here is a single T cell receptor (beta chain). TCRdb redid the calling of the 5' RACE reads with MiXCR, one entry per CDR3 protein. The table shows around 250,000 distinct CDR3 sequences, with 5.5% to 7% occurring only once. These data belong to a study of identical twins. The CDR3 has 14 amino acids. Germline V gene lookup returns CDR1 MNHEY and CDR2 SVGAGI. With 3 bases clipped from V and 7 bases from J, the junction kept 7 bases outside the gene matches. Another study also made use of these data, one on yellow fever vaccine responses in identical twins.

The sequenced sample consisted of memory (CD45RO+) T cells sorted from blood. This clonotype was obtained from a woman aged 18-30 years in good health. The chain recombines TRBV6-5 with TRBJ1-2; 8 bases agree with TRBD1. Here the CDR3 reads CASSYTGGPGGYTF. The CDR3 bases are TGTGCCAGCAGTTATACAGGGGGTCCAGGTGGCTACACCTTC.